A single sample gave rise to the 2 T cell receptor beta chains below, sequenced in a study of cytomegalovirus exposure and HLA in healthy donors. In the PCR, 60 Vbeta and 13 Jbeta primers were used. Repertoires were generated with immunoSEQ multiplex PCR, while TCRdb's copy carries only in-frame clones and drops some. This table holds about 140,000 clones, roughly 80% found once. What was sequenced was PBMCs. The receptor source for this set is a middle-aged man in good health and CMV-seropositive.

The chain links TRBV11-3 to TRBJ2-6, with TRBD2 matching over 7 bases. J was trimmed by 7 bases and V by 4 bases; bases with no gene match: 7. The CDR3 runs 15 residues. Germline V gene sequence: CDR1 SGHNT, CDR2 YENEEA. CDR3 region: CASSSAGAAANVLTF. As DNA, the CDR3 is TGTGCCAGCAGCTCCGCGGGAGCTGCTGCCAACGTCCTGACTTTC.

This clone was found a few times. The chain carries TRBV15 and TRBJ2-7, with D unclear. The CDR3 extends over 15 amino acids. CDR1 is LNHNV and CDR2 is YYDKDF in the germline V gene (reference sequence). V was clipped by 3 bases and J by 2 bases, with 14 bases between them. CDR3 in DNA: TGTGCCACCAGCAGGGCTTGGCAGGCAACCTACGAGCAGTACTTC. Protein: CATSRAWQATYEQYF.